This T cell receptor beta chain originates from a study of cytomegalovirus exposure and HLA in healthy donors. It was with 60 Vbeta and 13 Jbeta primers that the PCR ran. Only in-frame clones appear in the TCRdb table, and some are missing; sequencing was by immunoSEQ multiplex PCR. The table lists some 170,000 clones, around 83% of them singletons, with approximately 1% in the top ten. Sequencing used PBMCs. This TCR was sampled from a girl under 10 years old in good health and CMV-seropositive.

The CDR3 DNA reads TGTGCCAGCAGCCAGTTCCGACAGGGGATCACTGAAGCTTTCTTT. Encoded protein: CASSQFRQGITEAFF. V is TRBV7-9 and J is TRBJ1-1; the match to TRBD1 covers 8 bases. V shed 5 bases, J shed 4 bases, and the junction held 9 bases outside the gene matches. Germline V gene lookup returns CDR1 SEHNR and CDR2 FQNEAQ (reference sequence). This CDR3 has 15 amino acids. Full variable domain (remainder filled in from reference TRBV7-9 and TRBJ1-1): DTGVSQNPRHKITKRGQNVTFRCDPISEHNRLYWYRQTLGQGPEFLTYFQNEAQLEKSRLLSDRFSAERPKGSFSTLEIQRTEQGDSAMYLCASSQFRQGITEAFFGQGTRLTVV.